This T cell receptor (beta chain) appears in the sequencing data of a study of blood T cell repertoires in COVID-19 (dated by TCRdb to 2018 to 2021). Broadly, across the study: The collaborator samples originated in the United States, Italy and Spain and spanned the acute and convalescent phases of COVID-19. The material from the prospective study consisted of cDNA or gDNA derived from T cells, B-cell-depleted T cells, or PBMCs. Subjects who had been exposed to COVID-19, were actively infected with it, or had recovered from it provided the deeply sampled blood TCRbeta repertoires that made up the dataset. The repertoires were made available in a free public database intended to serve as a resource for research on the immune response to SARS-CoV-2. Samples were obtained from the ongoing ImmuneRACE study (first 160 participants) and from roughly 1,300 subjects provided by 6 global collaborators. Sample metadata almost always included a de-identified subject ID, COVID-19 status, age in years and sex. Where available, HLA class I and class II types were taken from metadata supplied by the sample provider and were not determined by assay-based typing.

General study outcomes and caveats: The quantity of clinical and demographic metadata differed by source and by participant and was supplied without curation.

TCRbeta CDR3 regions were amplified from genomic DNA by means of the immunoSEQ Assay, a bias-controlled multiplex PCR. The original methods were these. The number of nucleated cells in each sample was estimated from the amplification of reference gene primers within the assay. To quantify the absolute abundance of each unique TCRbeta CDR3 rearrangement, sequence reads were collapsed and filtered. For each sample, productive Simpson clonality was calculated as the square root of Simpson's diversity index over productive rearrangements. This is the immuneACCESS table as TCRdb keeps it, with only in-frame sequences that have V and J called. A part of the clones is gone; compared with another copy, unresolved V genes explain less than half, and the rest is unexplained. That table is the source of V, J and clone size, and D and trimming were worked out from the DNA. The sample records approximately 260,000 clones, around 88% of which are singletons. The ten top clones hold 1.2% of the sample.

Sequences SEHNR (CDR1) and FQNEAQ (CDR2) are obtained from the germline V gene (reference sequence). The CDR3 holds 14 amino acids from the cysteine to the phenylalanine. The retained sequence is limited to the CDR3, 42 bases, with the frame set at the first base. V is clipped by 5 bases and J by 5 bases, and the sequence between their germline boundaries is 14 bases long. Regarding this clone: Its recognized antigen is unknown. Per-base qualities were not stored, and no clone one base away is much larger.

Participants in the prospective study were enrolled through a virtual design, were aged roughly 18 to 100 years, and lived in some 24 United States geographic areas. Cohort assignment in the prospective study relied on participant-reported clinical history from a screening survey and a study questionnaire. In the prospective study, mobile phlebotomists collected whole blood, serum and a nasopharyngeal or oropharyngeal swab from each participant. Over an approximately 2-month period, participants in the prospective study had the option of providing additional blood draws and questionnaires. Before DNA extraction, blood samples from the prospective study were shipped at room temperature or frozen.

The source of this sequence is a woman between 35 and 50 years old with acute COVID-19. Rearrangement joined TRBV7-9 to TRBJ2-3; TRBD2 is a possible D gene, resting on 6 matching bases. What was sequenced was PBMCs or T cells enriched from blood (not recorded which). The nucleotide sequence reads TGTGCCAGCAGCCGTCGGGGGACCCGAGATACGCAGTATTTT. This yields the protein CASSRRGTRDTQYF.